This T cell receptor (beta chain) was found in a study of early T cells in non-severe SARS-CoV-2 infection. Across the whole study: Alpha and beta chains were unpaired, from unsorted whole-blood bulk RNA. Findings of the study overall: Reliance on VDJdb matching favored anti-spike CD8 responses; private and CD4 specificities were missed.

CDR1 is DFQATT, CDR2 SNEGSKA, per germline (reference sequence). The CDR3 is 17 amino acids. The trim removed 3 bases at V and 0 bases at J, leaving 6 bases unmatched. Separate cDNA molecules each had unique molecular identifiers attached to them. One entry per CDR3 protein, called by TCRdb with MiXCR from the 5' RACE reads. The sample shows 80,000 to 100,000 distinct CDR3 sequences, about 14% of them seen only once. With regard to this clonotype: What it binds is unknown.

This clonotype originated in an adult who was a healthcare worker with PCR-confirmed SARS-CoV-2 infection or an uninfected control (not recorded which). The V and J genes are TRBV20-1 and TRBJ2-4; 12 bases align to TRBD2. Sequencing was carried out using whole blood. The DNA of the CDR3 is TGCAGTGCTAGCCGACTAGCGGGGGCCCTAGCCAAAAACATTCAGTACTTC. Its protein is CSASRLAGALAKNIQYF.